This entry is about one T cell receptor (beta chain). The antigen this receptor binds is unknown. Nothing much larger sits one base from this clone, and base qualities are not available. The data derive from a study of OX40 agonist ivuxolimab in advanced cancers. At the level of the whole study: Ivuxolimab was an agonistic, fully human IgG2 monoclonal antibody directed against OX40 (CD134), a costimulatory receptor. Patients were allowed to have had prior anti-PD-1, anti-PD-L1 or anti-CTLA-4 therapy, and 40% to 45% of the dose-escalation patients had previously received checkpoint inhibitors. The paper covers the monotherapy dose-escalation part of the phase I ivuxolimab trial, which included N ≈ 57 patients. The dose-escalation cohort was about 87% male with a mean age of 60 years, ranging from roughly 23 to 90. The purpose of peripheral TCRbeta sequencing was to test whether ivuxolimab changed TCR sequence diversity and led to clonal T-cell expansion. Intravenous ivuxolimab was administered to patients every 2 weeks at six dose levels: 0.01, 0.1, 0.3, 1.5, 3 and 10 mg/kg. Partial responses occurred in three dose-escalation patients: two with cutaneous melanoma and one with hepatocellular carcinoma. Of the approximately 54 dose-escalation patients, hepatocellular carcinoma was present in around 20, melanoma in roughly 15, renal cell carcinoma in 9 and head and neck cancer in 9.

Patients with a history of autoimmune disease or receiving systemic immunosuppression were excluded from the trial. Peripheral blood for TCR sequencing was collected from all dose cohorts at baseline, on cycle 4 day 1, and on cycle 7 day 1. Samples came from an open-label, multicenter, first-in-human phase I dose-escalation trial of ivuxolimab. Adults with locally advanced or metastatic melanoma, renal cell, hepatocellular, or head and neck squamous cell carcinoma were enrolled in the trial. CD4+ and CD8+ T cells were sorted separately from peripheral blood before TCR sequencing. For sequencing of the TCRbeta CDR3 region, genomic DNA was extracted from the sorted cells. TCRbeta CDR3 regions were sequenced using the immunoSEQ Assay. TCRdb retrieved this table from immuneACCESS and kept in-frame rearrangements only. Not all clones are present; in checked studies, unresolved V genes account for under half, and no reason is known for the remainder. This sample is represented by about 73,000 clones; 92% of them were singletons. Jointly, the top ten make up roughly a tenth of the sample.

The study at large found these results: The antigen specificity of the peripheral T cells that underwent clonal expansion was not determined. Low levels of normalized T-cell clonal expansion were also shown by some nonresponding patients. In the 0.1-3.0 mg/kg groups, partial responders were among the patients with the lowest normalized peripheral clonal expansion, particularly in CD8+ T cells. Clonal expansion of both CD4+ and CD8+ blood T cells was observed from baseline to week 6 at doses 0.1 to 3.0 mg/kg. On average, CD8+ T cells showed more expanded clones than CD4+ T cells after ivuxolimab.

At the junction V is shortened by 4 bases and J by 10 bases, with 11 bases in between. From the germline V gene, CDR1 is MGHRA and CDR2 is YSYEKL. The CDR3 spans 12 residues, from the cysteine through the phenylalanine. Only the CDR3 part of the read is kept: 36 bases, read in frame from the first base. Recombination connected TRBV4-1 to TRBJ2-1, with the D gene too uncertain to name. This sequence was found in an adult with an advanced solid tumor such as melanoma, head and neck, liver or kidney cancer. The sequences come from CD4+ or CD8+ T cells sorted from blood, collected in a trial of the OX40 agonist ivuxolimab. The CDR3 is CASSRFAHEQFF. Here is the DNA: TGCGCCAGCAGCCGATTCGCACACGAGCAGTTCTTC.